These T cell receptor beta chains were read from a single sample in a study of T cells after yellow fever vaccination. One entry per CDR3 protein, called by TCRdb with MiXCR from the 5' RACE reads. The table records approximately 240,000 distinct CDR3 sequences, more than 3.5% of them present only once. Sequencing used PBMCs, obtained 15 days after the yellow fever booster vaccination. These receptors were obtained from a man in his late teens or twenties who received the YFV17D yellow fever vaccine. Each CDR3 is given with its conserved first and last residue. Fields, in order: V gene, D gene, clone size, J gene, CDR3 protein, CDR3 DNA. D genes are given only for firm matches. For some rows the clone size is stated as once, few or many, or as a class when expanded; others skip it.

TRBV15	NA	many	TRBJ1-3	CATSREPTGDTIYF	TGTGCCACCAGCAGAGAACCAACTGGGGACACCATATATTTT
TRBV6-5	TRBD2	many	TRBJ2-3	CASTARTSGASDTQYF	TGTGCCAGCACCGCACGGACTAGCGGGGCGTCAGATACGCAGTATTTT
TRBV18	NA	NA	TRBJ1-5	CASSPGGGQRGQPQHF	TGTGCCAGCTCACCTGGTGGGGGACAAAGGGGTCAGCCCCAGCATTTT
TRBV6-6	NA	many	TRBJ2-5	CASSLFGQQETQYF	TGTGCCAGCAGCCTCTTCGGGCAGCAAGAGACCCAGTACTTC
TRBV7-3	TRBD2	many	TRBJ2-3	CASSSGTSEADTQYF	TGTGCCAGCAGCTCCGGGACTAGCGAAGCAGATACGCAGTATTTT
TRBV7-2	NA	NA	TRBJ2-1	CASTRQALNEQFF	TGTGCCAGCACCCGACAGGCTCTCAATGAGCAGTTCTTC
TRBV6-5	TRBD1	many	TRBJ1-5	CASSKTGQGLNQPQHF	TGTGCCAGCAGTAAGACCGGACAGGGGCTCAATCAGCCCCAGCATTTT
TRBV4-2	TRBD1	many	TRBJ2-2	CASSQESQGASSGELFF	TGTGCCAGCAGCCAAGAATCGCAGGGGGCTTCTTCCGGGGAGCTGTTTTTT
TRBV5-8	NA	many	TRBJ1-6	CASSLYAGGNSPLHF	TGTGCCAGCAGCTTGTACGCGGGCGGTAATTCACCCCTCCACTTT
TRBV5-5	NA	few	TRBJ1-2	CASSLGQELPGYTF	TGTGCCAGCAGCTTAGGGCAGGAGCTTCCTGGCTACACCTTC
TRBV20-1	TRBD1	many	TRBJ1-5	CSARGQGSNQPQHF	TGCAGTGCTAGAGGACAGGGGAGCAATCAGCCCCAGCATTTT
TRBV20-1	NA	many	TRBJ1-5	CSARLLVQHF	TGCAGTGCTAGACTTTTGGTCCAGCATTTT
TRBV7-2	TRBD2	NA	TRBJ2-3	CASSLGSGGSGDTQYF	TGTGCCAGCAGCTTGGGTAGCGGGGGCTCTGGAGATACGCAGTATTTT
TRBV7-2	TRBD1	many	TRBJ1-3	CASSPGDRRNTIYF	TGTGCCAGCAGCCCCGGGGACAGAAGAAACACCATATATTTT
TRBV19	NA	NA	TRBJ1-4	CASSRPDGATNEKLFF	TGTGCCAGTAGTAGGCCTGACGGTGCAACTAATGAAAAACTGTTTTTT
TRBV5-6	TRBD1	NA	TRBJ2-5	CASSSRDRGTQYF	TGTGCCAGCAGCTCCCGGGACAGGGGGACCCAGTACTTC
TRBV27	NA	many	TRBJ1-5	CASRGGTNQPQHF	TGTGCCAGCAGGGGGGGGACAAATCAGCCCCAGCATTTT
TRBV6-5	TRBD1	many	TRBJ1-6	CASSYNALTGRPSSYNSPLHF	TGTGCCAGCAGTTACAATGCCCTGACAGGGCGTCCCAGCTCCTATAATTCACCCCTCCACTTT
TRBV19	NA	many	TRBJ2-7	CASSITAASYEQYF	TGTGCCAGTAGTATAACCGCCGCGAGCTACGAGCAGTACTTC
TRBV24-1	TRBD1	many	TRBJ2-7	CATSPGQGDEQYF	TGTGCCACCAGCCCGGGACAGGGGGACGAGCAGTACTTC
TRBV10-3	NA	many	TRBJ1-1	CAISGAEGIGPTEAFF	TGTGCCATCAGTGGAGCAGAGGGGATAGGCCCAACTGAAGCTTTCTTT
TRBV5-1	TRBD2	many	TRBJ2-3	CASSPPQAGVDTQYF	TGCGCCAGCAGCCCCCCCCAAGCGGGGGTTGATACGCAGTATTTT
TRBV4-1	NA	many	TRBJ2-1	CASSQVDIISYNEQFF	TGCGCCAGCAGCCAAGTGGACATTATCTCCTACAATGAGCAGTTCTTC
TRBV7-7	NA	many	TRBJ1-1	CASSLTDRNTEAFF	TGTGCTAGCAGCTTAACGGATAGAAACACTGAAGCTTTCTTT
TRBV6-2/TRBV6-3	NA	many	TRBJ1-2	CASSYPRHPGRYGYTF	TGTGCCAGCAGTTACCCCCGGCACCCCGGACGCTATGGCTACACCTTC
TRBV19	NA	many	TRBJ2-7	CASSMVQAGYYEQYF	TGTGCCAGTAGTATGGTACAGGCTGGGTACTACGAGCAGTACTTC
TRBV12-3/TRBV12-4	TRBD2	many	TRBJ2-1	CASSSLAGGNEQFF	TGTGCCAGCAGTTCCCTAGCGGGGGGGAATGAGCAGTTCTTC
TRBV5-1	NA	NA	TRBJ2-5	CASSQLVQETQYF	TGCGCCAGCAGCCAGCTCGTCCAAGAGACCCAGTACTTC
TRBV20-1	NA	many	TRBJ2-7	CSATGATPWGEGAQYF	TGCAGTGCTACCGGGGCAACACCCTGGGGGGAGGGGGCGCAGTACTTC
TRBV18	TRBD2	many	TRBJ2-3	CASSPSAGGTDTQYF	TGTGCCAGCTCACCCTCAGCGGGGGGCACAGATACGCAGTATTTT
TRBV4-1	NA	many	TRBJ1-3	CASSQAPVRTIYF	TGCGCCAGCAGCCAAGCTCCGGTCCGGACCATATATTTT
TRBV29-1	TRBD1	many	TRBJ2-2	CSVAEQGAGELFF	TGCAGCGTCGCTGAGCAGGGGGCGGGGGAGCTGTTTTTT
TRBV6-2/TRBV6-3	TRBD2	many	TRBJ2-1	CASSGLAGRSFF	TGTGCCAGCAGTGGACTAGCGGGGCGCTCGTTCTTC
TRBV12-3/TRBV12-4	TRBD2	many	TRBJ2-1	CASKLGRTGLTSGDNEQFF	TGTGCCAGCAAACTGGGCCGGACAGGGTTAACTAGCGGGGACAATGAGCAGTTCTTC
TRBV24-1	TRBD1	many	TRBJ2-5	CATHALTGSGQETQYF	TGTGCCACCCATGCGCTGACAGGGTCAGGACAAGAGACCCAGTACTTC
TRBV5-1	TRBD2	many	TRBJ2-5	CASSSAGAEETQYF	TGCGCCAGCAGCTCAGCGGGGGCCGAGGAGACCCAGTACTTC
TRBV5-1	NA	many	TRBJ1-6	CASSRGAGENSPLHF	TGCGCCAGCAGCCGAGGCGCAGGGGAAAATTCACCCCTCCACTTT
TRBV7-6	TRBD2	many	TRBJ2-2	CASSLAGGAANTGELFF	TGTGCCAGCAGCTTAGCCGGGGGGGCCGCGAACACCGGGGAGCTGTTTTTT
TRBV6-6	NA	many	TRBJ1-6	CASTLTSGNSPLHF	TGTGCCAGCACCCTCACTTCGGGAAATTCACCCCTCCACTTT
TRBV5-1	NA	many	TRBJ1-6	CASSFFSPWDSPLHF	TGCGCCAGCAGCTTCTTCAGTCCATGGGATTCACCCCTCCACTTT
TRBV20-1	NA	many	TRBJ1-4	CSAPLTAGEKLFF	TGCAGTGCTCCCCTAACGGCCGGTGAAAAACTGTTTTTT
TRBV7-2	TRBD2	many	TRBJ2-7	CASSLGLEYEQYF	TGTGCCAGCAGCTTGGGACTAGAGTACGAGCAGTACTTC
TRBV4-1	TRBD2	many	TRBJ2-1	CASSQFTAGAGAYNEQFF	TGCGCCAGCAGCCAATTCACGGCGGGAGCGGGGGCTTACAATGAGCAGTTCTTC
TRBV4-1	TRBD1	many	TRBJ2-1	CASSQGQGEWDSYNEQFF	TGCGCCAGCAGCCAAGGACAGGGCGAATGGGACTCCTACAATGAGCAGTTCTTC
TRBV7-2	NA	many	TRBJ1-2	CASSLAPQAGGYGYTF	TGTGCCAGCAGCTTAGCACCCCAGGCGGGCGGCTATGGCTACACCTTC
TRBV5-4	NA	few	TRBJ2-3	CASSLFQASTQYF	TGTGCCAGCAGCTTGTTCCAGGCGAGTACGCAGTATTTT
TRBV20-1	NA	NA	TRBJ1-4	CSARGAGSEKLFF	TGCAGTGCTAGGGGGGCCGGGTCCGAAAAACTGTTTTTT